Following are 3 T cell receptor beta chains from one sample sequenced in a study of identical twins. TCRdb reprocessed the 5' RACE reads with MiXCR, giving one entry per CDR3 protein. In the table there are 250,000 or so distinct CDR3 sequences, roughly 7.5% of which are singletons. These data were also filed under a second study, of yellow fever vaccine responses in identical twins.

Specimen: CD8+ T cells sorted from blood. All receptors come from a woman under 30 in good health.

This chain joins TRBV7-6 and TRBJ2-3; 9 bases agree with TRBD1. The CDR3 totals 17 residues. With V trimmed by 1 base and J by 1 base, 6 bases remained unmatched. Germline CDR1 SGHVS, CDR2 FNYEAQ. The CDR3 nucleotides read TGTGCCAGCAGCTTAGACGGGACAGGGTATGGCACAGATACGCAGTATTTT. Translation gives CASSLDGTGYGTDTQYF.

The table lists this clonotype with a few counts. The rearrangement links TRBV15 to TRBJ1-5; a possible D gene is TRBD1 (5 bases). CDR1 and CDR2 from the germline V gene are LNHNV and YYDKDF (reference sequence). The V end lost 0 bases, the J end lost 7 bases, and 13 bases lay between the germline ends. There are 15 residues in the CDR3. This CDR3 is CATSREGARGQPQHF. Written as DNA, the CDR3 is TGTGCCACCAGCAGAGAAGGGGCGCGAGGGCAGCCCCAGCATTTT. The whole variable domain, filled in from reference TRBV15 and TRBJ1-5, reads DAMVIQNPRYQVTQFGKPVTLSCSQTLNHNVMYWYQQKSSQAPKLLFHYYDKDFNNEADTPDNFQSRRPNTSFCFLDIRSPGLGDTAMYLCATSREGARGQPQHFGDGTRLSIL.

This clonotype was seen only a few times. The rearrangement uses TRBV14 and TRBJ2-5; D is uncertain. CDR3 length: 14 amino acids. Germline CDR1 is SGHDN and CDR2 is FVKESK. Trimming cost V 0 bases and J 9 bases, with 14 bases left between them. The DNA for the CDR3 is TGTGCCAGCAGCCAAGACCTTGCCCCGGCGGCCCAGTACTTC. Its translation: CASSQDLAPAAQYF. Full variable domain (remainder filled in from reference TRBV14 and TRBJ2-5): EAGVTQFPSHSVIEKGQTVTLRCDPISGHDNLYWYRRVMGKEIKFLLHFVKESKQDESGMPNNRFLAERTGGTYSTLKVQPAELEDSGVYFCASSQDLAPAAQYFGPGTRLLVL.